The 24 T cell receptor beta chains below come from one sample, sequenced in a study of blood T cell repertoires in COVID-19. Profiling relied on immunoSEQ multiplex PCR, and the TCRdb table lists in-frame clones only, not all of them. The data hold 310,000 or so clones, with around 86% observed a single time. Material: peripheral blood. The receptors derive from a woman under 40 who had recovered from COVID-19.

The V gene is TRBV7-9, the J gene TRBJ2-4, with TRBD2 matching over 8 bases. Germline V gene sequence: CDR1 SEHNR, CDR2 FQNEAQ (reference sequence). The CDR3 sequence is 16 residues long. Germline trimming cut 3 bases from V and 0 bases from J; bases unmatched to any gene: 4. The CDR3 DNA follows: TGTGCCAGCAGCTTGAGCGGGGGCCTAGCCAAAAACATTCAGTACTTC. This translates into CASSLSGGLAKNIQYF.

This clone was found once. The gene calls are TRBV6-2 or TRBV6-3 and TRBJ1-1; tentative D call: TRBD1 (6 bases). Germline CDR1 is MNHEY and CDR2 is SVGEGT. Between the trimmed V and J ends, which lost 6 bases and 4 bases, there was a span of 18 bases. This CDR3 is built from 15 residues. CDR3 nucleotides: TGTGCCAGCAGCTTCCGGGACACCACGTCCACTGAAGCTTTCTTT. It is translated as CASSFRDTTSTEAFF.

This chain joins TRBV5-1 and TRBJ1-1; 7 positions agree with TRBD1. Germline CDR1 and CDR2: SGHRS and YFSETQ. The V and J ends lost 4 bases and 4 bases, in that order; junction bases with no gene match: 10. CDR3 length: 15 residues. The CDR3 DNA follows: TGCGCCAGCAGCCAGGACGGGCCAGGGGGCACTGAAGCTTTCTTT. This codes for CASSQDGPGGTEAFF.

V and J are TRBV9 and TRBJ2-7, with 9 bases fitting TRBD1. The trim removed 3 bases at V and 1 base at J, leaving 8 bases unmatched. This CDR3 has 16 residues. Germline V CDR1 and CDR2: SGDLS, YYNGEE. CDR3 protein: CASSGGAGTGSYEQYF. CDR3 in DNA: TGTGCCAGCAGCGGCGGGGCCGGGACAGGGTCCTACGAGCAGTACTTC.

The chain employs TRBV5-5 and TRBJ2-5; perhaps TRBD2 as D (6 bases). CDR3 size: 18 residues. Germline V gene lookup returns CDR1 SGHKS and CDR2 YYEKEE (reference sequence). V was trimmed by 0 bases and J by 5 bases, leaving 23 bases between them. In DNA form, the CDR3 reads TGTGCCAGCAGCTTGGGGTCGTTCGAGACTAGAGTTGCCGAGACCCAGTACTTC. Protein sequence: CASSLGSFETRVAETQYF.

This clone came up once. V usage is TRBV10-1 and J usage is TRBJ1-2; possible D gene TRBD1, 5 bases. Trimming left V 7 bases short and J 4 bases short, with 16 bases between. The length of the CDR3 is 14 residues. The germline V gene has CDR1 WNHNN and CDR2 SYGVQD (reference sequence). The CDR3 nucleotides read TGCGCCAGCAAAGAGCCAGGGCTGGGCTATGGCTACACCTTC. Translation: CASKEPGLGYGYTF.

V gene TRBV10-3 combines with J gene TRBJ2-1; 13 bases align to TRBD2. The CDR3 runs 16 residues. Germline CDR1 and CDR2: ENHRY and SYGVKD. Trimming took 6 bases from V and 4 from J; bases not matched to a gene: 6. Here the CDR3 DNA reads TGTGCCATCAGCTCCGGGACTAGCGGGGTATACAATGAGCAGTTCTTC. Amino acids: CAISSGTSGVYNEQFF.

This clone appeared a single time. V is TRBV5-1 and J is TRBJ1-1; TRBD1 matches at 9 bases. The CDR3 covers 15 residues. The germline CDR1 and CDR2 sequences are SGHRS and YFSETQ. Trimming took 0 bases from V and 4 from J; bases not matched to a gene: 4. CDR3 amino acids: CASSLARQGGTEAFF. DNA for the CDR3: TGCGCCAGCAGCTTGGCCCGACAGGGGGGCACTGAAGCTTTCTTT.

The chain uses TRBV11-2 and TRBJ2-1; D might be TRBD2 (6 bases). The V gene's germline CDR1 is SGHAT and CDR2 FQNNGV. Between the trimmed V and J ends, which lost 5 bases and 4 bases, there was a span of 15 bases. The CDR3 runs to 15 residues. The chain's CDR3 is CASSPPGGDYNEQFF. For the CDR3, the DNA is TGTGCCAGCAGCCCTCCCGGCGGGGATTACAATGAGCAGTTCTTC.

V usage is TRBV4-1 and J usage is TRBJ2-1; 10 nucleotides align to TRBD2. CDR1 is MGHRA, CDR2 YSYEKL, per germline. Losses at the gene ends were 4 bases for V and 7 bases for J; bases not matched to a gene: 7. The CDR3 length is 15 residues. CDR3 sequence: CASSLSSGSGNEQFF. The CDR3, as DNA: TGCGCCAGCAGCCTGTCTAGCGGGAGTGGAAATGAGCAGTTCTTC.

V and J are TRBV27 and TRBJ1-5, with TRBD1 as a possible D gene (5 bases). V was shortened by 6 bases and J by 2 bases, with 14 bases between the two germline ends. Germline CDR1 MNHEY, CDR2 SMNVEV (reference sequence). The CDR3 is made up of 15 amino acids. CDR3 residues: CASRPGAGGNQPQHF. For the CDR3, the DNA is TGTGCCAGCAGGCCTGGGGCAGGCGGCAATCAGCCCCAGCATTTT.

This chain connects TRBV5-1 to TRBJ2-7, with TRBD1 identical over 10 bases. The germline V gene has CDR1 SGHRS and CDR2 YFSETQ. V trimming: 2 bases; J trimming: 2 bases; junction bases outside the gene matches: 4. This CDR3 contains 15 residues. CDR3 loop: CASSLTGTGAYEQYF. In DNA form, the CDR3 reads TGCGCCAGCAGCTTAACCGGGACAGGGGCCTACGAGCAGTACTTC.

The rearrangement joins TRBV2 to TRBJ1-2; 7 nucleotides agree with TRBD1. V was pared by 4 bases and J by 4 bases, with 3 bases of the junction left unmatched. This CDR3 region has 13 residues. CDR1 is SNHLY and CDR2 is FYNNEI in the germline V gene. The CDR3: CASSGDSAYGYTF. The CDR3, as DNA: TGTGCCAGCAGTGGGGACAGCGCCTATGGCTACACCTTC.

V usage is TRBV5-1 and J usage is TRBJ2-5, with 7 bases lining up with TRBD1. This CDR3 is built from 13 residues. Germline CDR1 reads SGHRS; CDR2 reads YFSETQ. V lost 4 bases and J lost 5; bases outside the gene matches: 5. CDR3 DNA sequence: TGCGCCAGCAGCCCGGGACAGAAGGAGACCCAGTACTTC. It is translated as CASSPGQKETQYF.

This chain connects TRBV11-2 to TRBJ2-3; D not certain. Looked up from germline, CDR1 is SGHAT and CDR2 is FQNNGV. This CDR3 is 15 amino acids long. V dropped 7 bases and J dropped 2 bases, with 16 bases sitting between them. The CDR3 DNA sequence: TGTGCCAGCACCACCCGCGGCAGCTTCACAGATACGCAGTATTTT. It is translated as CASTTRGSFTDTQYF. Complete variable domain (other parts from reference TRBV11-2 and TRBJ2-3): EAGVAQSPRYKIIEKRQSVAFWCNPISGHATLYWYQQILGQGPKLLIQFQNNGVVDDSQLPKDRFSAERLKGVDSTLKIQPAKLEDSAVYLCASTTRGSFTDTQYFGPGTRLTVL.

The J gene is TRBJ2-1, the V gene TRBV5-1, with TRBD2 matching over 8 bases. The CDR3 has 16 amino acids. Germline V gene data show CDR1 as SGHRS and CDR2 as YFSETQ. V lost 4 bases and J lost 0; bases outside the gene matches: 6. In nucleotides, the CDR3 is TGCGCCAGCAGCCCGCGGGGGGACGGCTCCTACAATGAGCAGTTCTTC. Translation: CASSPRGDGSYNEQFF.

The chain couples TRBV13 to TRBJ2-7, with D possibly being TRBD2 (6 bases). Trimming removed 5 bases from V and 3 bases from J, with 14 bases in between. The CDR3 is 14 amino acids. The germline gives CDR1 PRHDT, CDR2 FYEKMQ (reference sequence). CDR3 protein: CASSPGSLHYEQYF. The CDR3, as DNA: TGTGCCAGCAGCCCCGGGAGTCTACACTACGAGCAGTACTTC.

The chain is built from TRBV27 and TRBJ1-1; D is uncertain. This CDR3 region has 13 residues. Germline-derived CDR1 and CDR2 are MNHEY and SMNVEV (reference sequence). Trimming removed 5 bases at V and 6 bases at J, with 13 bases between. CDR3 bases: TGTGCCAGCAGTAACAGCTTGAGCCCTGAAGCTTTCTTT. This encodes CASSNSLSPEAFF.

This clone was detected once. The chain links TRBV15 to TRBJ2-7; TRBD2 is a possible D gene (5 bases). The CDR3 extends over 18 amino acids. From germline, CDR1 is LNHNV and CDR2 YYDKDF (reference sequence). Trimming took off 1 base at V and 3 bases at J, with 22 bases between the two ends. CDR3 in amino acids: CATSRGSGLRARGYEQYF. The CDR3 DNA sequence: TGTGCCACCAGCAGAGGGTCCGGGTTGCGGGCCCGGGGCTACGAGCAGTACTTC.

The CDR3 is CASSIGESYEQYF. The CDR3 nucleotides read TGTGCCAGTAGTATAGGAGAGTCCTACGAGCAGTACTTC. The rearrangement joins TRBV19 to TRBJ2-7; D is uncertain. V lost 1 base and J lost 1, with 5 bases in between. Per the germline V gene, CDR1 is LNHDA and CDR2 is SQIVND (reference sequence). The CDR3 runs to 13 residues.

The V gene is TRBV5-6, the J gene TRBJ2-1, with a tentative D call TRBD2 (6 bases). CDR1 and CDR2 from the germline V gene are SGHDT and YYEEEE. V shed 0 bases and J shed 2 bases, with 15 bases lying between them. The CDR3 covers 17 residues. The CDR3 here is CASSLASAGSPYNEQFF. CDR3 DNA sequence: TGTGCCAGCAGCTTGGCGTCTGCGGGGAGCCCCTACAATGAGCAGTTCTTC.

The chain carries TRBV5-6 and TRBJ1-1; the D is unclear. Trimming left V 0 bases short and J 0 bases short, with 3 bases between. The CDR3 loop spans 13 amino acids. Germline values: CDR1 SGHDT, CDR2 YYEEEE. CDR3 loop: CASSLDMNTEAFF. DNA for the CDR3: TGTGCCAGCAGCTTGGACATGAACACTGAAGCTTTCTTT.

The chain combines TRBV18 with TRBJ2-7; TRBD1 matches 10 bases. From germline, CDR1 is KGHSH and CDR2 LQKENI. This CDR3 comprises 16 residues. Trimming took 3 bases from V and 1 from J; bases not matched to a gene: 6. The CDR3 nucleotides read TGTGCCAGCTCACCCCCCGGACAGGGGGTTTCCTACGAGCAGTACTTC. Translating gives CASSPPGQGVSYEQYF.

DNA for the CDR3: TGTGCCAGCAGCTTAGTTGGGGCCGGGCCTGGAAACACCATATATTTT. This encodes CASSLVGAGPGNTIYF. V usage is TRBV7-2 and J usage is TRBJ1-3; D might be TRBD1 (5 bases). V was trimmed by 1 base and J by 2 bases, leaving 12 bases between them. The CDR3 is 16 amino acids. Per the germline V gene, CDR1 is SGHTA and CDR2 is FQGNSA.